Described below is a single T cell receptor (beta chain) sequence and its context. This entry comes from a study of STAT5B mutations in CD4+ large granular lymphocyte leukemia. Controls came from buffy coats of healthy blood donors. Trimming at V came to 1 base and at J to 6 bases, leaving 2 bases not matched to a gene. Germline lookup yields CDR1 KGHSH and CDR2 LQKENI. The CDR3 contains 15 residues. The assay was run at survey level. As processed by the authors: Productive clonotypes were detectable down to 2.59 x 10-5 frequency. The method was immunoSEQ multiplex PCR; TCRdb's version includes in-frame clones alone and lacks a portion of them. V and J calls and clone size follow that table, whereas D and trimming were derived from the DNA. The table has fewer than 50,000 clones, about four fifths seen once.

The clonotype originates from a human donor in good health. Sequencing was performed on CD4+ T cells from blood buffy coats. The chain has TRBV18 and TRBJ2-2, with 10 bases lining up with TRBD1. The CDR3 here is CASSPRTGGAGELFF. The CDR3, as DNA: TGTGCCAGCTCACCACGGACAGGGGGGGCCGGGGAGCTGTTTTTT.